The source of this TCR beta chain is a study of CXCR3-negative and CXCR3-positive naive CD8 T cells. In the study overall: TRB reads totalled about 130 million, about 1.5 +/- 0.3 million per library.

UMI-labeled 5' RACE TRB cDNA libraries were prepared from the cells. With the 5' RACE reads reprocessed, TCRdb shows one record per CDR3 protein and no DNA. Its table records 7,000 or so distinct CDR3 sequences. Germline V gene lookup returns CDR1 MDHEN and CDR2 SYDVKM. The CDR3 extends over 15 amino acids. The chain couples TRBV28 to TRBJ2-7; checking the TCRdb D call of TRBD2 is not possible without DNA. Sample: naive CXCR3- CD8+ T cells from blood. The subset here: CD45RO-CCR7+CD27+CD95- naive CD8+ T cells lacking CXCR3 (TNR3-). This receptor was identified in a human donor in good health. Some clones in this sample may be carry-over from other donors' samples. CDR3 sequence: CASSSGLAGGYEQYF.